This is a list of T cell receptor beta chains from one sample in a study of human T cells and chemical hapten exposure. MiXCR, run by TCRdb on the RACE reads, gives a single entry per CDR3 protein. The repertoire has around 42,000 distinct CDR3 sequences, approximately 3.5% of them found once; the top ten carry about 6.7%. The source material was whole blood, sampled in connection with sensitization to the hapten diphenylcyclopropenone (DPC). These receptors originate from a man in his forties with alopecia areata. Some clones in this sample may be carry-over from other donors' samples. CDR3s include the opening cysteine and the closing phenylalanine or tryptophan. Each record gives: D gene, V gene, clone size, J gene, CDR3 DNA, CDR3 protein. D genes are given only for firm matches. A clone size is listed for some rows: how often the clone was seen (once, few, many), or a class if it is expanded.

.	TRBV19	many	TRBJ2-1	TGTGCCAGTAGTATATCGGGGGAGGCGACTAATGAGCAGTTCTTC	CASSISGEATNEQFF
TRBD2	TRBV12-3/TRBV12-4	many	TRBJ2-5	TGTGCCGTAGGGGCGGGGACTACCCAAGAGACCCAGTACTTC	CAVGAGTTQETQYF
TRBD2	TRBV7-2	medium-sized	TRBJ2-3	TGTGCCAGCAGCTCACTAGCGGGAGGGCCAGATACGCAGTATTTT	CASSSLAGGPDTQYF
.	TRBV28	many	TRBJ1-4	TGTGCCAGCAGTGCCCCCGGGACCTCTAATGAAAAACTGTTTTTT	CASSAPGTSNEKLFF
TRBD1	TRBV27	many	TRBJ1-5	TGTGCCAGCAGCCCCTTCGCTTCCAGACAGGGCCTCAATCAGCCCCAGCATTTT	CASSPFASRQGLNQPQHF
TRBD2	TRBV7-2	.	TRBJ2-3	TGTGCCAGCAGACTTGTCGGGCGGGGGGGAAGAGATACGCAGTATTTT	CASRLVGRGGRDTQYF
.	TRBV3-1	many	TRBJ2-7	TGTGCCAGCAGCCAAGTGGACGGATACGAGCAGTACTTC	CASSQVDGYEQYF
.	TRBV28	many	TRBJ2-3	TGTGCCAGCAGTTTATCGCTATCAGACGTCTCCACAGATACGCAGTATTTT	CASSLSLSDVSTDTQYF
.	TRBV6-6	many	TRBJ2-7	TGTGCCAGCAGTCTTAGGCGTTGGGAGCAGTACTTC	CASSLRRWEQYF
TRBD2	TRBV29-1	many	TRBJ2-3	TGCAGCGTTGAAGGGGCAGCGGGAGGCTTTCAAGATACGCAGTATTTT	CSVEGAAGGFQDTQYF
TRBD1	TRBV3-1	many	TRBJ1-2	TGTGCCAGCAGCCAAGTCAGTACAGGGGATGGCTACACCTTC	CASSQVSTGDGYTF
.	TRBV27	few	TRBJ1-5	TGTGCCAGCAGCTTAACAGGGTTTCAGCCCCAGCATTTT	CASSLTGFQPQHF
.	TRBV2	.	TRBJ1-2	TGTGCCAGTCAGGACCTTCCCGCCGACTATGGCTACACCTTC	CASQDLPADYGYTF
TRBD1	TRBV11-2	.	TRBJ1-2	TGTGCCAGCAGCTTAGGTGGGACAGGCTTTGCCTATGGCTACACCTTC	CASSLGGTGFAYGYTF
TRBD1	TRBV29-1	many	TRBJ2-7	TGCAGCGTTGGGACAGGCGTGGAGCAGTACTTC	CSVGTGVEQYF
.	TRBV23-1	many	TRBJ1-4	TGCGCCAGCAGTCAATCCAGGGGAGTTTGTGAAAAACTGTTTTTT	CASSQSRGVCEKLFF
TRBD1	TRBV19	many	TRBJ2-7	TGTGCCAGTAGGGACAGGGGCACTTCCTACGAGCAGTACTTC	CASRDRGTSYEQYF
TRBD2	TRBV20-1	many	TRBJ2-3	TGCAGTGCGGAAACTAGCGCATCTAGCACAGATACGCAGTATTTT	CSAETSASSTDTQYF
.	TRBV7-9	many	TRBJ2-1	TGTGCCAGCAGCCGGGACTTTAATGAGCAGTTCTTC	CASSRDFNEQFF
TRBD1	TRBV6-5	many	TRBJ2-7	TGTGCCAGCAGTTATGGAGGGACAGGGGATGACGAGCAGTACTTC	CASSYGGTGDDEQYF
TRBD1	TRBV20-1	many	TRBJ1-6	TGCAGTGCTAGAGGGGACAGGGGGCAATCACCCCTCCACTTT	CSARGDRGQSPLHF
.	TRBV6-5	many	TRBJ2-5	TGTGCCAGCAGTTACTCGTTCTCCAACCAAGAGACCCAGTACTTC	CASSYSFSNQETQYF
.	TRBV12-3/TRBV12-4	many	TRBJ2-2	TGTGCCAGCGGGTCCCGAGGAGAATCCACCGGGGAGCTGTTTTTT	CASGSRGESTGELFF
.	TRBV7-8	few	TRBJ2-5	TGTGCCAGCAGCCCCGATGGGTACCAAGAGACCCAGTACTTC	CASSPDGYQETQYF
TRBD2	TRBV19	many	TRBJ2-1	TGTGCCAGTAGTACCTTAGCGGGGGCCTCCTACAATGAGCAGTTCTTC	CASSTLAGASYNEQFF
TRBD1	TRBV5-1	many	TRBJ2-2	TGCGCCAGCAGCTCAGACAGGGATTACAACACCGGGGAGCTGTTTTTT	CASSSDRDYNTGELFF
.	TRBV20-1	many	TRBJ2-3	TGCAGTGCCACCACACCGACATTTAGCACAGATACGCAGTATTTT	CSATTPTFSTDTQYF
TRBD2	TRBV6-5	many	TRBJ2-1	TGTGCCAGCAGCAAAGGGACTAGCGGATACAATGAGCAGTTCTTC	CASSKGTSGYNEQFF
.	TRBV24-1	many	TRBJ1-2	TGTGCCACCTCCGGGCCTCAGGGCTATGGCTACACCTTC	CATSGPQGYGYTF
TRBD2	TRBV6-1	many	TRBJ2-3	TGTGCCAGCAGTGAAGGTGGGGGGGGCACAGATACGCAGTATTTT	CASSEGGGGTDTQYF
.	TRBV24-1	many	TRBJ1-5	TGTGCCACCAGTGGGGCAGTTAATAATCAGCCCCAGCATTTT	CATSGAVNNQPQHF
.	TRBV15	many	TRBJ1-2	TGTGCCACCAGCAGAGATCGTTTGAGAGACAACTATGGCTACACCTTC	CATSRDRLRDNYGYTF
.	TRBV20-1	many	TRBJ2-7	TGCAGTGCTAGAGAGGGGGCAGGGGTTGCGTCCGAGCAGTACTTC	CSAREGAGVASEQYF
TRBD2	TRBV4-1	many	TRBJ2-7	TGCGCCAGCAGCCACGGACTAGCGGGTTACGAGCAGTACTTC	CASSHGLAGYEQYF
.	TRBV4-2	many	TRBJ2-7	TGTGCCAGCAGCCCTTTAACCCCCGCTGGGAAGTACGAGCAGTACTTC	CASSPLTPAGKYEQYF
.	TRBV7-2	few	TRBJ2-1	TGTGCCAGCAGCTTGACTCTCAATGAGCAGTTCTTC	CASSLTLNEQFF
TRBD2	TRBV12-3/TRBV12-4	many	TRBJ2-1	TGTGCCAGCAGTTTAGGCCTAGCGGCCAATGAGCAGTTCTTC	CASSLGLAANEQFF
.	TRBV7-2	few	TRBJ2-1	TGTGCCAGCAGCCGATACGGCGCGCACAATGAGCAGTTCTTC	CASSRYGAHNEQFF
TRBD1	TRBV7-9	many	TRBJ1-2	TGTGCCAGCAGCAATCCTCGGACAGGGGACTATGGCTACACCTTC	CASSNPRTGDYGYTF
.	TRBV12-3/TRBV12-4	many	TRBJ2-7	TGTGCCAGCAGTTTGAGGGGGACCTACGAGCAGTACTTC	CASSLRGTYEQYF
.	TRBV28	many	TRBJ1-5	TGTGCCAGCAGTTTCCCAGGGCAGGGAGGAGGTCAGCCCCAGCATTTT	CASSFPGQGGGQPQHF
.	TRBV5-1	many	TRBJ2-3	TGCGCCAGCAGCTTGGGGACCCCTAGCACAGATACGCAGTATTTT	CASSLGTPSTDTQYF
TRBD1	TRBV29-1	.	TRBJ2-5	TGCAGCGCCGGCCGAGTCCGAACTACAGGGGACGGTGAGACCCAGTACTTC	CSAGRVRTTGDGETQYF
.	TRBV6-2/TRBV6-3	many	TRBJ2-2	TGTGCCCGTCCGAGGGGGGAGCTGTTTTTT	CARPRGELFF
TRBD1	TRBV5-6	many	TRBJ1-5	TGTGCCAGCAGCGAACAGGGGGCCCTTCCTAATCAGCCCCAGCATTTT	CASSEQGALPNQPQHF
.	TRBV20-1	.	TRBJ2-7	TGCAGTGCTAGAGATCTAAATCCTGCCAAAGAATTTCAGCTATACTCCTACGAGCAGTACTTC	CSARDLNPAKEFQLYSYEQYF
.	TRBV12-3/TRBV12-4	many	TRBJ2-5	TGTGCCAGCACCGTGGGGGGGGCAACCGGAGAGACCCAGTACTTC	CASTVGGATGETQYF
TRBD1	TRBV20-1	many	TRBJ1-1	TGCAGTGTCCCGACAGGGTCGGCTGAAGCTTTCTTT	CSVPTGSAEAFF
TRBD1	TRBV6-5	few	TRBJ1-1	TGTGCCAGCAGTCCCCGGACAGGCCTCGTCCAAGCTTTCTTT	CASSPRTGLVQAFF
.	TRBV3-1	many	TRBJ1-2	TGTGCCAGCAGCCAAGATCTTAAGGTCCGTTTCTATGGCTACACCTTC	CASSQDLKVRFYGYTF
TRBD1	TRBV27	many	TRBJ1-6	TGTGCCACTACGTTAGGACAGGGGAATTCACCCCTCCACTTT	CATTLGQGNSPLHF
TRBD2	TRBV24-1	many	TRBJ2-1	TGTGCCACCAGTCGGACTAGCGGCCCCTACAATGAGCAGTTCTTC	CATSRTSGPYNEQFF